Included here is one TCR beta chain sequence, with context. Its antigen is as yet unknown. The CDR3 extends over 14 amino acids. Trimming removed 1 base from V and 8 bases from J, with 14 bases in between. The germline CDR1 and CDR2 sequences are SEHNR and FQNEAQ (reference sequence). This record comes from a study of prognosis after radiotherapy for stage I lung cancer. Study in general: Four patients developed distant metastases (median roughly 7 months) after radiotherapy; 15 showed no significant progression.

It was by two-round multiplex PCR that TCR beta CDR3 was amplified from genomic DNA. First-round PCR, the initial amplification, used primers specific to each TRBV and TRBJ gene. TCRdb re-called the multiplex PCR reads through MiXCR, storing one row per CDR3 protein. The sample carries about 31,000 distinct CDR3 sequences, 25% to 40% recorded once. Points from the study as a whole: Some patients went on to develop distant metastases. Their Shannon entropy after stereotactic body radiation therapy was lower, and its change from baseline was also lower.

This sequence was found in a donor over 45 with non-small cell lung cancer. Sequencing used PBMCs, obtained before or after stereotactic body radiation therapy (not recorded which). This chain connects TRBV7-9 to TRBJ1-1, with D uncertain. The CDR3 is CASSLVRLTGEAFF. In nucleotides, the CDR3 is TGTGCCAGCAGCTTAGTACGTTTAACCGGAGAAGCTTTCTTT. The complete variable domain, with remaining parts taken from reference TRBV7-9 and TRBJ1-1, reads DTGVSQNPRHKITKRGQNVTFRCDPISEHNRLYWYRQTLGQGPEFLTYFQNEAQLEKSRLLSDRFSAERPKGSFSTLEIQRTEQGDSAMYLCASSLVRLTGEAFFGQGTRLTVV.